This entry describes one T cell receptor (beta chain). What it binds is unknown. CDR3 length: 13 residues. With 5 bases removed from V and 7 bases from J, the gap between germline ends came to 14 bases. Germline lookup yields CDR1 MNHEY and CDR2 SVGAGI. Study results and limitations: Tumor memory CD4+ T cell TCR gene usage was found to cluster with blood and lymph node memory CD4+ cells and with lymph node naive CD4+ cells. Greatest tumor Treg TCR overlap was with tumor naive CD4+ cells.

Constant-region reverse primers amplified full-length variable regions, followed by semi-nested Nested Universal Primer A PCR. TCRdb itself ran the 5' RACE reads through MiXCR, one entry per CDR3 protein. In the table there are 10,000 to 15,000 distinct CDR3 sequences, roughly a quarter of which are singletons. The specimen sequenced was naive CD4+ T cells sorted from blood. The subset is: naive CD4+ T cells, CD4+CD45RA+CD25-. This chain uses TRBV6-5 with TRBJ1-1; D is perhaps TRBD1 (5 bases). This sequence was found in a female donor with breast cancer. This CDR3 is CASSPRRGHEAFF. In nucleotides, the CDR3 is TGTGCCAGCAGTCCCCGGAGGGGTCATGAAGCTTTCTTT.